Below, one T cell receptor beta chain is given with its context. Germline values: CDR1 SNHLY, CDR2 FYNNEI. V was trimmed by 3 bases and J by 5 bases, leaving 10 bases between them. The CDR3 loop spans 13 amino acids. This specimen belongs to a study of shared clonotypes between healthy human individuals. Study-wide context: CD4 naive and CD4 memory each took three plates per donor, while CD8 naive took two and CD8 memory one.

Clones were sequenced by immunoSEQ multiplex PCR, and TCRdb holds only the in-frame ones, with some missing. The sample lists over a million clones, around 75% occurring once. Sequences were obtained from memory CD4+ T cells sorted from blood. Subset here: CD45RA-negative fraction. The clonotype originates from a man between 18 and 29 years old in good health. The chain carries TRBV2 and TRBJ2-5; D gene unclear. The CDR3 bases are TGTGCCAGCAGTGATGAAGGTTGGGAGACCCAGTACTTC. This encodes CASSDEGWETQYF. The variable domain in full, with the rest retrieved from reference TRBV2 and TRBJ2-5, is EPEVTQTPSHQVTQMGQEVILRCVPISNHLYFYWYRQILGQKVEFLVSFYNNEISEKSEIFDDQFSVERPDGSNFTLKIRSTKLEDSAMYFCASSDEGWETQYFGPGTRLLVL.